This T cell receptor beta chain was sequenced for a study of blood T cell repertoires in COVID-19 (dated by TCRdb to 2019 to 2021). Broadly, across the study: Samples from collaborators originated in the United States, Italy and Spain and spanned both the acute and convalescent phases of COVID-19. Nearly every sample came with metadata listing a de-identified subject ID, COVID-19 status, age in years and sex. A freely available public database, intended as a resource for researchers studying the immune response to SARS-CoV-2, is where the repertoires were released. Where HLA class I and class II types were available, the types were taken from metadata supplied by the sample provider, not from assay-based typing. The prospective study material was composed of cDNA or gDNA derived from T cells, B-cell-depleted T cells, or PBMCs. Deeply sampled blood TCRbeta repertoires from subjects exposed to, actively infected with, or recovered from COVID-19 were included in the dataset. The samples were drawn from the first 160 participants of the ongoing ImmuneRACE study and from 1,200 or so subjects provided by 6 global collaborators. The study at large found these results: The quantity of clinical and demographic metadata differed by source and by participant and was supplied without curation.

Its CDR3 holds 14 amino acids, cysteine through phenylalanine. Solely the CDR3 DNA is kept, with 42 bases framed from the first base. The trim is 5 bases for V and 4 bases for J, with a gap of 14 bases between the germline ends. For CDR1 and CDR2, the germline V gene (reference sequence) lists LNHDA and SQIVND. Concerning this clone: What this receptor recognizes is not known. No base quality information exists; no much larger clone differs at one position.

Enrolling through a virtual design, the prospective study's participants ranged in age from roughly 18 to 90 years and lived across 24 United States geographic areas. Cohort assignment in the prospective study relied on participant-reported clinical history from a screening survey and a study questionnaire. ImmuneRACE Cohort 3 recovered participants were defined by two consecutive negative NP/OP PCR tests, healthcare professional clearance, or symptom resolution. Each participant in the prospective study had whole blood, serum and a nasopharyngeal or oropharyngeal swab collected by mobile phlebotomists. Participants in the prospective study had the option to provide additional blood draws and questionnaires over a 2-month period. Before DNA extraction, blood samples from the prospective study were shipped at room temperature or frozen. The immunoSEQ Assay, a bias-controlled multiplex PCR, was used to amplify TCRbeta CDR3 regions from genomic DNA. In the authors' own workflow: The number of nucleated cells in each sample was estimated by amplification of reference gene primers within the assay. Sequence reads were collapsed and filtered to measure the absolute abundance of every unique TCRbeta CDR3 rearrangement. For each sample, productive Simpson clonality was calculated by taking the square root of Simpson's diversity index across productive rearrangements. In TCRdb, the immuneACCESS table is reduced to in-frame sequences with V and J assigned. These tables do not hold every clone; where another copy was compared, an unresolved V gene accounts for under half, and the others remain unexplained. Clonal size and the V and J genes are those of that table, whereas D and trimming came from the DNA. This sample is represented by more than 450,000 clones; 87% of them were singletons. The top ten clonotypes cover about 0.75% of the sample.

The TCR comes from a young woman who had recovered from COVID-19. Sequenced input: PBMCs or T cells enriched from blood (not recorded which). The V and J genes are TRBV19 and TRBJ1-1; 5 matching bases give a weak D call of TRBD1. The sequence in DNA is TGTGCCAGTAGTGTTTCAATGGGGCCCACTGAAGCTTTCTTT. This translates into CASSVSMGPTEAFF.